This is a list of T cell receptor beta chains from one sample in a study of shared clonotypes between healthy human individuals. This table comes from immunoSEQ multiplex PCR, and its TCRdb copy is limited to in-frame clones, with some not included. The sample contains about 870,000 clones, 80% to 95% of which appear only once. The sequencing input was naive CD8+ T cells sorted from blood. The receptors originated from a man in his thirties or forties in good health. CDR3s include the opening cysteine and the closing phenylalanine or tryptophan. D genes are given only for firm matches. Clone size is not always given. Where it is, it says once, few, many or a class for expanded clones.

j_gene: TRBJ2-3
abundance: NA
v_gene: TRBV19
d_gene: TRBD2
CDR3aa: CASSPGLAAADTQYF
CDR3nt: TGTGCCAGTAGCCCCGGACTAGCGGCGGCAGATACGCAGTATTTT

j_gene: TRBJ2-1
abundance: once
v_gene: TRBV14
d_gene: TRBD2
CDR3aa: CASSSQQAGEPYNEQFF
CDR3nt: TGTGCCAGCAGCTCACAGCAGGCGGGAGAACCCTACAATGAGCAGTTCTTC

j_gene: TRBJ1-4
abundance: NA
v_gene: TRBV2
d_gene: NA
CDR3aa: CASSGRTFLNEKLFF
CDR3nt: TGTGCCAGCAGTGGACGGACATTCCTTAATGAAAAACTGTTTTTT

j_gene: TRBJ2-3
abundance: NA
v_gene: TRBV4-1
d_gene: NA
CDR3aa: CASSQASVADTQYF
CDR3nt: TGCGCCAGCAGCCAGGCATCAGTGGCAGATACGCAGTATTTT

j_gene: TRBJ2-7
abundance: NA
v_gene: TRBV15
d_gene: NA
CDR3aa: CATGGREQYF
CDR3nt: TGTGCCACCGGTGGGAGGGAGCAGTACTTC

j_gene: TRBJ1-5
abundance: NA
v_gene: TRBV27
d_gene: NA
CDR3aa: CASGPLITGWASNQPQHF
CDR3nt: TGTGCCAGCGGGCCCCTCATAACAGGGTGGGCGAGCAATCAGCCCCAGCATTTT

j_gene: TRBJ2-4
abundance: NA
v_gene: TRBV23-1
d_gene: NA
CDR3aa: CASSSLGSAKNIQYF
CDR3nt: TGCGCCAGCAGTTCACTCGGCTCAGCCAAAAACATTCAGTACTTC

j_gene: TRBJ2-2
abundance: NA
v_gene: TRBV27
d_gene: TRBD1
CDR3aa: CASSYTGTGAGELFF
CDR3nt: TGTGCCAGCAGTTACACCGGGACAGGGGCCGGGGAGCTGTTTTTT

j_gene: TRBJ1-2
abundance: NA
v_gene: TRBV2
d_gene: TRBD1
CDR3aa: CASSDGTGLSNYGYTF
CDR3nt: TGTGCCAGCAGTGACGGGACAGGCCTATCTAACTATGGCTACACCTTC

j_gene: TRBJ2-3
abundance: NA
v_gene: TRBV20-1
d_gene: NA
CDR3aa: CSAWGTDTQYF
CDR3nt: TGCAGTGCATGGGGCACAGATACGCAGTATTTT

j_gene: TRBJ1-1
abundance: NA
v_gene: TRBV7-8
d_gene: NA
CDR3aa: CASSLGWGGTEAFF
CDR3nt: TGTGCCAGCAGCTTAGGGTGGGGGGGCACTGAAGCTTTCTTT

j_gene: TRBJ2-5
abundance: NA
v_gene: TRBV6-1
d_gene: NA
CDR3aa: CASSEEGVRLSETQYF
CDR3nt: TGTGCCAGCAGTGAGGAGGGAGTGCGGTTGTCGGAGACCCAGTACTTC

j_gene: TRBJ2-4
abundance: NA
v_gene: TRBV9
d_gene: NA
CDR3aa: CASSVGEGGKDEVRAKNIQYF
CDR3nt: TGTGCCAGCAGCGTTGGCGAAGGGGGAAAGGATGAAGTTCGAGCCAAAAACATTCAGTACTTC

j_gene: TRBJ2-7
abundance: NA
v_gene: TRBV7-9
d_gene: NA
CDR3aa: CASSLVPGTPYEQYF
CDR3nt: TGTGCCAGCAGCTTAGTTCCCGGGACGCCGTACGAGCAGTACTTC

j_gene: TRBJ1-2
abundance: NA
v_gene: TRBV29-1
d_gene: NA
CDR3aa: CSVDVTPYGYTF
CDR3nt: TGCAGCGTTGATGTTACCCCCTATGGCTACACCTTC

j_gene: TRBJ2-5
abundance: NA
v_gene: TRBV6-1
d_gene: NA
CDR3aa: CASSKGFSKKETQYF
CDR3nt: TGTGCCAGCAGTAAAGGTTTTAGCAAAAAAGAGACCCAGTACTTC

j_gene: TRBJ2-2
abundance: once
v_gene: TRBV28
d_gene: NA
CDR3aa: CASISRGTGELFF
CDR3nt: TGTGCCAGCATTAGCCGAGGGACCGGGGAGCTGTTTTTT

j_gene: TRBJ2-7
abundance: NA
v_gene: TRBV29-1
d_gene: NA
CDR3aa: CSVEDRVREQYF
CDR3nt: TGCAGCGTTGAAGATCGTGTGAGAGAGCAGTACTTC

j_gene: TRBJ1-1
abundance: once
v_gene: TRBV28
d_gene: NA
CDR3aa: CASSLRGRGTEAFF
CDR3nt: TGTGCCAGCAGTTTAAGGGGTCGTGGCACTGAAGCTTTCTTT

j_gene: TRBJ2-7
abundance: NA
v_gene: TRBV27
d_gene: TRBD1
CDR3aa: CASSTAGQGIYEQYF
CDR3nt: TGTGCCAGCAGCACTGCGGGACAGGGGATCTACGAGCAGTACTTC

j_gene: TRBJ2-1
abundance: NA
v_gene: TRBV5-3
d_gene: TRBD2
CDR3aa: CARSLAARRLAGGQSYNEQFF
CDR3nt: TGTGCCAGAAGCTTGGCCGCGCGGAGGCTAGCGGGAGGGCAATCCTACAATGAGCAGTTCTTC

j_gene: TRBJ2-3
abundance: NA
v_gene: TRBV28
d_gene: NA
CDR3aa: CASSFTPLRGDTQYF
CDR3nt: TGTGCCAGCAGTTTTACCCCCCTCCGGGGTGATACGCAGTATTTT

j_gene: TRBJ2-7
abundance: once
v_gene: TRBV5-4
d_gene: NA
CDR3aa: CASSLVGGVAYEQYF
CDR3nt: TGTGCCAGCAGCTTGGTGGGGGGAGTAGCCTACGAGCAGTACTTC

j_gene: TRBJ2-2
abundance: NA
v_gene: TRBV7-9
d_gene: NA
CDR3aa: CASSAAGQYTGELFF
CDR3nt: TGTGCCAGCAGCGCAGCGGGACAGTACACCGGGGAGCTGTTTTTT

j_gene: TRBJ2-3
abundance: NA
v_gene: TRBV13
d_gene: TRBD1
CDR3aa: CASSSPRDRGPISQYF
CDR3nt: TGTGCCAGCAGCTCGCCGCGGGACAGGGGGCCGATATCGCAGTATTTT

j_gene: TRBJ1-4
abundance: NA
v_gene: TRBV9
d_gene: NA
CDR3aa: CASSVDATNEKLFF
CDR3nt: TGTGCCAGCAGCGTAGATGCAACTAATGAAAAACTGTTTTTT

j_gene: TRBJ2-7
abundance: NA
v_gene: TRBV27
d_gene: TRBD2
CDR3aa: CASSLLAGVHEQYF
CDR3nt: TGTGCCAGCAGTTTACTAGCGGGAGTCCACGAGCAGTACTTC

j_gene: TRBJ1-4
abundance: NA
v_gene: TRBV14
d_gene: NA
CDR3aa: CASSQDWGVVGTPANEKLFF
CDR3nt: TGTGCCAGCAGCCAAGATTGGGGCGTGGTAGGGACTCCGGCTAATGAAAAACTGTTTTTT

j_gene: TRBJ2-7
abundance: NA
v_gene: TRBV12-5
d_gene: NA
CDR3aa: CASGLHGLDEQYF
CDR3nt: TGTGCTAGTGGTTTGCATGGCCTGGACGAGCAGTACTTC

j_gene: TRBJ2-1
abundance: NA
v_gene: TRBV7-2
d_gene: NA
CDR3aa: CASSLSGSSYNEQFF
CDR3nt: TGTGCCAGCAGCTTATCAGGGAGCTCCTACAATGAGCAGTTCTTC

j_gene: TRBJ2-1
abundance: once
v_gene: TRBV29-1
d_gene: NA
CDR3aa: CSVEDAQVNIGYNEQFF
CDR3nt: TGCAGCGTTGAAGATGCGCAGGTCAATATTGGCTACAATGAGCAGTTCTTC

j_gene: TRBJ1-3
abundance: NA
v_gene: TRBV10-2
d_gene: NA
CDR3aa: CASGTPGGTIYF
CDR3nt: TGCGCCAGCGGGACGCCTGGAGGCACCATATATTTT